The 9 T cell receptor beta chains reported below all come from one sample, sequenced in a study of blood T cells in healthy people across ages. Primers used in a second PCR of about 7 to 11 cycles were a sample-barcoded 5' primer and a J-beta primer mix. TCRdb recomputed calls from the 5' RACE reads with MiXCR, one row per CDR3 protein. The sample records roughly 800,000 distinct CDR3 sequences, more than 45% being singletons. Specimen: blood. Receptor source: a man aged 25 to 40 in good health.

The chain employs TRBV2 and TRBJ2-7; no reliable D call. Germline V gives CDR1 SNHLY, CDR2 FYNNEI. V gave up 4 bases and J gave up 6 bases, with 4 bases separating them. The CDR3 is made up of 10 amino acids. DNA for the CDR3: TGTGCCAGCAGTGGAATCGAGCAGTACTTC. Translating it yields CASSGIEQYF.

In DNA form, the CDR3 reads TGTGCCAGCAGCCCATTTGGGCCCACCGGGGAGACCCAGTACTTC. Residues: CASSPFGPTGETQYF. This chain connects TRBV7-2 to TRBJ2-5; D is unclear. Per germline, CDR1 SGHTA and CDR2 FQGNSA. Between the trimmed V and J ends, which lost 5 bases and 5 bases, there was a span of 18 bases. This CDR3 region has 15 residues.

This clonotype appeared a few times. This chain joins TRBV29-1 and TRBJ1-1, with D perhaps TRBD1 (5 bases). The CDR3 sequence is 14 residues long. V lost 6 bases and J lost 1, with 15 bases in between. Per the germline V gene, CDR1 is SQVTM and CDR2 is ANQGSEA. CDR3 residues: CSVPPTGQNTEAFF. The CDR3 coding sequence is TGCAGCGTCCCACCCACCGGACAGAACACTGAAGCTTTCTTT.

V gene TRBV20-1 combines with J gene TRBJ2-6; D is unclear. This CDR3 spans 12 amino acids. With 6 bases removed from V and 2 bases from J, the gap between germline ends came to 5 bases. Germline loops: CDR1 DFQATT, CDR2 SNEGSKA (reference sequence). The CDR3 reads CSAYPGANVLTF. CDR3 DNA: TGCAGTGCCTATCCTGGGGCCAACGTCCTGACTTTC.

This clonotype came up a few times. The chain joins TRBV5-1 to TRBJ1-1, with D maybe TRBD1 (5 bases). V dropped 4 bases and J dropped 3 bases, with 16 bases sitting between them. The V gene's germline CDR1 is SGHRS and CDR2 YFSETQ. This CDR3 comprises 15 residues. CDR3 amino acids: CASSLTGDHYTEAFF. The CDR3 DNA is TGCGCCAGCAGCCTGACTGGGGACCACTACACTGAAGCTTTCTTT.

Details on this clonotype: The junction does not match germline at one end; this may be a read error. The chain joins TRBV29-1 to TRBJ2-1, with D unclear. This CDR3 is built from 16 residues. CDR1 and CDR2 (germline): SQVTM, ANQGSEA. The CDR3 DNA sequence: TGCAGCCCCAGAGCCATACCTAGGATCTCCTACAACGAGCAGTTCTTC. It is translated as CSPRAIPRISYNEQFF.

The gene calls are TRBV7-9 and TRBJ2-7; D gene uncertain. Germline V gene lookup returns CDR1 SEHNR and CDR2 FQNEAQ (reference sequence). V was shortened by 4 bases and J by 7 bases, with 17 bases between the two germline ends. The CDR3 contains 14 residues. The CDR3 is CASSSMGAPHEQYF. CDR3 nucleotides: TGTGCCAGCAGCTCCATGGGCGCGCCCCATGAGCAGTACTTC.

This clonotype was detected ten times or more. The J gene is TRBJ2-7, the V gene TRBV29-1; D possibly corresponds to TRBD2 (5 bases). Looked up from germline, CDR1 is SQVTM and CDR2 is ANQGSEA. V dropped 7 bases and J dropped 5 bases, with 15 bases sitting between them. This CDR3 comprises 12 residues. CDR3 sequence reads: CSGRGNNHEQYF. The CDR3 nucleotides are TGCAGCGGACGGGGAAACAACCACGAGCAGTACTTC.

The CDR3 DNA follows: TGTGCCAGCAGCGACTCTTCGGCGGGGGCTAGCAATCAGCCCCAGCATTTT. Its protein is CASSDSSAGASNQPQHF. The chain combines TRBV2 with TRBJ1-5, with a weak D call TRBD1 (6 bases). Germline V gene sequence: CDR1 SNHLY, CDR2 FYNNEI. This CDR3 has 17 residues. V shed 6 bases and J shed 0 bases, with 18 bases lying between them. The entire variable domain, with the rest obtained from reference TRBV2 and TRBJ1-5, is as follows: EPEVTQTPSHQVTQMGQEVILRCVPISNHLYFYWYRQILGQKVEFLVSFYNNEISEKSEIFDDQFSVERPDGSNFTLKIRSTKLEDSAMYFCASSDSSAGASNQPQHFGDGTRLSIL.